This T cell receptor (beta chain) emerged from a study of cytomegalovirus exposure and HLA in healthy donors. Study findings and constraints: The dataset shows that most TCR sequences were rare, while some public TCRs occurred in many donors.

Trimming took 5 bases from V and 7 from J; bases not matched to a gene: 9. The CDR3 consists of 15 residues. Germline CDR1 and CDR2: MDHEN and SYDVKM. For this clone: The antigen remains unidentified.

Sequencing was performed with immunoSEQ multiplex PCR; in TCRdb, only in-frame clones are kept and a portion is missing. This sample yields fewer than 60,000 clones, of which about 91% are seen a single time; 15% belongs to the top ten. Sequenced material: PBMCs. V usage is TRBV28 and J usage is TRBJ2-7, with TRBD1 matching over 12 bases. The receptor comes from a woman between 18 and 30 years old in good health and CMV-seronegative. CDR3 coding DNA: TGTGCCAGCAGTATAGGGACAGGGGGCGCGGGTGAGCAGTACTTC. It is translated as CASSIGTGGAGEQYF. Supplemented by reference TRBV28 and TRBJ2-7, the full variable domain reads DVKVTQSSRYLVKRTGEKVFLECVQDMDHENMFWYRQDPGLGLRLIYFSYDVKMKEKGDIPEGYSVSREKKERFSLILESASTNQTSMYLCASSIGTGGAGEQYFGPGTRLTVT.